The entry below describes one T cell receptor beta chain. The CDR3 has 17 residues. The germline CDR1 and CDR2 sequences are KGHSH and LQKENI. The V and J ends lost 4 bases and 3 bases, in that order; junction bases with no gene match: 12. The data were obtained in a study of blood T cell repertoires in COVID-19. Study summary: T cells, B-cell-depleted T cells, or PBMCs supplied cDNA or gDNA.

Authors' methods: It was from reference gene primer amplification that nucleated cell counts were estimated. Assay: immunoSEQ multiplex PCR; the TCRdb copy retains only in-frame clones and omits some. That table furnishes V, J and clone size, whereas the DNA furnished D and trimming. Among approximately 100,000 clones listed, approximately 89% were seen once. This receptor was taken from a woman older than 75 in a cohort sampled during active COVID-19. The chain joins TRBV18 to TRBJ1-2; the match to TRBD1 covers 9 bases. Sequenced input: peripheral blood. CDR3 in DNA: TGTGCCAGCTCACGCGGACAGGGGCCAACTACCCACTATGGCTACACCTTC. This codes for CASSRGQGPTTHYGYTF.